This TCR beta chain derives from a study of T cell responses to AZD1222 COVID-19 vaccine (dated by TCRdb to the early 2020s). Regarding the research as a whole: AZD1222 recipients given second doses at about 4 weeks or at about 12 weeks were pooled, since spike-specific TCR depth and breadth were not found to differ between the two schedules. Trial participants were enrolled into age subgroups of 18-55, 56-69 and 70-plus years, which contained 148, 28 and 57 TCR-sequenced participants, respectively. A total of about 250 trial participants underwent TCR sequencing, of whom some 200 had received two doses of AZD1222 and 26 had received two doses of the MenACWY control vaccine.

Regarding this clone: The clone's antigen remains unknown. Per-nucleotide qualities are absent, and no much larger clonotype sits a single base away.

The CDR3 regions of human TCRbeta chains were subjected to immunosequencing. The original pipeline was this. TCRs in the repertoires were compared against a reference library of SARS-CoV-2-specific TCRs that had been generated with the MIRA antigen-specificity platform. Breadth was defined as the fraction of unique TCRs that were SARS-CoV-2-associated, and depth was defined as the fraction of total T cells that were SARS-CoV-2-associated. Using the MIRA data, each spike-specific TCR was mapped to the spike region that the TCR reacts to and placed in a CD4 or CD8 class. Log10-transformed breadth and depth values were compared by one-way ANOVA with Sidak's multiple comparisons tests. As stored in TCRdb, this immuneACCESS dataset retains in-frame rearrangements with V and J assigned. A fraction of the clones does not appear; measured against another copy, unresolved V genes explain less than half of the discrepancy, and the remainder lacks a known reason. The V and J calls and the clone size are those of that table, but D and trimming were determined from the DNA. The sample data list some 110,000 clones, and 85% to 95% of these were observed just once. The ten largest clones represent 2.5% to 3.5% of the sample.

The CDR3 measures 11 amino acids from cysteine to phenylalanine. Only the CDR3 DNA is retained, 33 bases long and in frame from the first base. Reading the label with the study, this specimen's time point is: baseline before first vaccination. The vaccinee samples were drawn from two UK trials, COV001 and COV002, one of which was a single-blind randomized controlled phase 2/3 trial testing AZD1222 (ChAdOx1 nCoV-19) in healthy adults. For TCRbeta chain sequencing, PBMC samples from trial participants were taken at day 0 and at day 28 after the second dose. The investigation overall reported the following: Most participants were white British and females outnumbered males, and the authors suggested that clonal diversity may have been underestimated. Vaccine-associated CD4 TCRs spanned the whole spike protein, with dominant responses in regions 160-218 and 743-854. Conclusions about previously exposed vaccinees are limited, since just 6 or 7 AZD1222 recipients were seropositive for SARS-CoV-2 at baseline. Because no samples from the day 14 peak response were available, repertoires could be characterized only after the peak T cell response. The 56-69-year group was small, and its depth increase did not reach significance, likely because of low power. Reportedly, almost half of the unique spike-specific TCRs recognized epitopes lying outside the regions that are mutated in the B.1.351 and B.1.1.7 variants. After two AZD1222 doses, both the breadth and the depth of spike-specific TCRs were significantly higher than at day 0 and than in MenACWY recipients.

The sequence links TRBV21-1 to TRBJ1-1; TRBD1, as called in the table, went unchecked against the DNA. TRBV21-1 is flagged as a pseudogene. The material was peripheral blood, obtained on day 0 of AZD1222 vaccination. This TCR was recovered from an adult in good health. DNA sequence: TGTGCCATAAATGAGGGGGCTTCAGCTTTCTTT. It codes for CAINEGASAFF.